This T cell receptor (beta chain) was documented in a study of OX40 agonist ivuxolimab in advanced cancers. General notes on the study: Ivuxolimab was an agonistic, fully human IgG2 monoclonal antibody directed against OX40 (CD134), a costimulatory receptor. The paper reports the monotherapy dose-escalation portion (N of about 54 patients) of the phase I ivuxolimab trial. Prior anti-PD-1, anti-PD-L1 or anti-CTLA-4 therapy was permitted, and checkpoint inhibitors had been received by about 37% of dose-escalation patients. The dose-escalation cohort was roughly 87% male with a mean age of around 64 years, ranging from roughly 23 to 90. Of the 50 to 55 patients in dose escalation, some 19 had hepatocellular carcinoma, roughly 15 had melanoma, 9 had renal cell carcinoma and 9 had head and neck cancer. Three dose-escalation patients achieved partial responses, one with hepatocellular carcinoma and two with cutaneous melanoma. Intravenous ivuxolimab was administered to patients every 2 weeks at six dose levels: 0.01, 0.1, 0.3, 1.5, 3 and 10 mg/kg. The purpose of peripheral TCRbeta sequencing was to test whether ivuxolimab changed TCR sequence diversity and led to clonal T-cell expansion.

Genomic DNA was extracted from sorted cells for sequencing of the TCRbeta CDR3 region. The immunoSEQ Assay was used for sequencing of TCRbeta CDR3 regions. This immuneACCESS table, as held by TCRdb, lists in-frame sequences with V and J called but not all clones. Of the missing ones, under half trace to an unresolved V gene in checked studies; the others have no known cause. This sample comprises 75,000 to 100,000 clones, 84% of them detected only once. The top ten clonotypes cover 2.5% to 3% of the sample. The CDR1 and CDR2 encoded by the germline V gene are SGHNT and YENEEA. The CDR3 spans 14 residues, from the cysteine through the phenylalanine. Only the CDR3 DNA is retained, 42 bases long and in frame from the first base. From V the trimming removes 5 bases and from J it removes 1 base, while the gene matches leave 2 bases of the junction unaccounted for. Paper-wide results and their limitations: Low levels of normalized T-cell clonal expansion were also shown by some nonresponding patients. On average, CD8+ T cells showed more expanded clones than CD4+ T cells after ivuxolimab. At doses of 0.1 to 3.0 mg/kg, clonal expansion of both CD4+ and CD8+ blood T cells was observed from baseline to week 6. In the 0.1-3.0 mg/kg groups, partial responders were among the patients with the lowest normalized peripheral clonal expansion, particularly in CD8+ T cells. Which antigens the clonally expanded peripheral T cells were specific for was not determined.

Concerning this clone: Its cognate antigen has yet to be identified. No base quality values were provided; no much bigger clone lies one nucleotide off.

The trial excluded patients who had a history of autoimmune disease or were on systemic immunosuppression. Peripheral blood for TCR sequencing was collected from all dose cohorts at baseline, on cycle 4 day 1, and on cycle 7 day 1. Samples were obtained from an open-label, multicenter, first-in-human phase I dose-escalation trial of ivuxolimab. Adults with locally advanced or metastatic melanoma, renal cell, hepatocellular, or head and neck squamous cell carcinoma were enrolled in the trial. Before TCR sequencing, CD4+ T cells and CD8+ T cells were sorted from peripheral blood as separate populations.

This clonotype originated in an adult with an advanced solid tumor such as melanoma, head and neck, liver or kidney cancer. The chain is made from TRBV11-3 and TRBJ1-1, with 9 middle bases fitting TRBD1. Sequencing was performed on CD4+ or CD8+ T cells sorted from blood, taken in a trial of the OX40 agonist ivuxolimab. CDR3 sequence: CASSPGQGNTEAFF. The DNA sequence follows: TGTGCCAGCAGCCCGGGACAGGGGAACACTGAAGCTTTCTTT.